This is a list of T cell receptor beta chains from one sample in a study of blood T cells in healthy people across ages. MiXCR was run by TCRdb on the 5' RACE reads, yielding one entry per CDR3 protein. This sample carries some 1.5 million distinct CDR3 sequences, over 25% of them seen once, and the ten largest clones take 7% to 9%. Sequences were obtained from blood. The receptors here all came from a woman in her thirties in good health. The CDR3 runs from the conserved cysteine through the conserved F or W. The D gene is left open where the match is weak. The listing skips clone size in some rows; elsewhere it reads once, few, many or a size class.

V gene,J gene,clone size,D gene,CDR3 DNA,CDR3 protein
TRBV30,TRBJ2-1,.,TRBD1,TGTGCCTGGGAGACAGGGGTGGGGAATGAGCAGTTCTTC,CAWETGVGNEQFF
TRBV4-2,TRBJ2-7,.,TRBD2,TGTGCCAGCAGCCAAGAAACTAGCGGGGGTTGGAACAATGAGCAGTACTTC,CASSQETSGGWNNEQYF
TRBV5-1,TRBJ2-5,.,TRBD2,TGCGCCAGCAGCTCGCCTCGGGGGGTACAAGAGACCCAGTACTTC,CASSSPRGVQETQYF
TRBV12-3/TRBV12-4,TRBJ1-1,once,TRBD1,TGTGCCAGCAGTTTAGTCCGGGACAGTCCTGAAGCTTTCTTT,CASSLVRDSPEAFF
TRBV20-1,TRBJ1-5,.,.,TGCAGTGCTAGAGATCTGGGGGGCGCAGAGCAGCCCCAGCATTTT,CSARDLGGAEQPQHF
TRBV15,TRBJ2-6,.,.,TGTGCCCCAGCAGCTGGTTTGGACTCTGGGGCCAACGTCCTGACTTTC,CAPAAGLDSGANVLTF
TRBV2,TRBJ2-4,.,.,TGTGCCAGCAGTGATGTTTCATTCGGGCGGTACTTC,CASSDVSFGRYF
TRBV10-3,TRBJ1-4,few,TRBD1,TGTGCCATCAGTCAGGGGGCAGAAGAAAAACTGTTTTTT,CAISQGAEEKLFF
TRBV20-1,TRBJ1-6,.,.,TGCAGTGCTGGATATTCACCCCTCCACTTT,CSAGYSPLHF
TRBV6-1,TRBJ2-5,few,.,TGTGCCAGCAGGGACACATGGAAAGAGACCCAGTACTTC,CASRDTWKETQYF
TRBV7-2,TRBJ2-5,few,TRBD2,TGTGCCAGCAACTCGTGGACTAGCGGCCAAGAGACCCAGTACTTC,CASNSWTSGQETQYF
TRBV12-3/TRBV12-4,TRBJ2-2,few,.,TGTGCCAGCAGTTCCGGAGGGAGCGTCACCGGGGAGCTGTTTTTT,CASSSGGSVTGELFF